Below are 4 T cell receptor beta chains sequenced from a single sample in a study of blood T cells in healthy people across ages. A second 7 to 11 cycle PCR used barcoded and J-beta primers. TCRdb processed the 5' RACE reads anew with MiXCR; each CDR3 protein has one entry. The table includes 550,000 to 700,000 distinct CDR3 sequences, approximately 30% detected once. Sequenced input: blood. The receptors stem from a woman aged 70-85 years in good health.

The V gene is TRBV5-1, the J gene TRBJ2-3; a weak D match, TRBD2 (6 bases). Germline loops: CDR1 SGHRS, CDR2 YFSETQ. The CDR3 is 14 residues long. V was cut by 2 bases and J by 3 bases, with 10 bases left in between. CDR3 amino acids: CASSFDGGTDTQYF. The CDR3 nucleotides read TGCGCCAGCAGCTTTGACGGGGGAACAGATACGCAGTATTTT.

V usage is TRBV7-6 and J usage is TRBJ2-5; D unresolved. Germline V CDR1 and CDR2: SGHVS, FNYEAQ. This CDR3 has 16 residues. Between the trimmed V and J ends, which lost 1 base and 4 bases, there was a span of 16 bases. The CDR3 DNA follows: TGTGCCAGCAGCTTAGAAGTTGCCCCCTCGACAGAGACCCAGTACTTC. Its protein is CASSLEVAPSTETQYF.

A note on this clonotype: Germline and junction disagree at one end, which may indicate a read error. The chain links TRBV20-1 to TRBJ1-1, with D possibly matching TRBD1 (5 bases). Germline CDR1 DFQATT, CDR2 SNEGSKA (reference sequence). The CDR3 extends over 14 amino acids. The CDR3 DNA is TGCAGTGCAAGCTCCGGGACGGGCGACACGGAAGCTTTCTTT. It is translated as CSASSGTGDTEAFF.

This sequence joins TRBV6-1 and TRBJ2-3; TRBD2 is a possible D gene (6 bases). Trimming removed 1 base at V and 2 bases at J, with 13 bases between. The CDR3 contains 16 residues. CDR1 MNHNS and CDR2 SASEGT come from the germline V gene. The chain's CDR3 is CASSEVWRGNTDTQYF. The CDR3 region has the DNA TGTGCCAGCAGTGAAGTATGGCGGGGAAACACAGATACGCAGTATTTT.